The text below deals with one T cell receptor beta chain. Germline CDR1 reads SGHDN; CDR2 reads FVKESK. V was cut by 0 bases and J by 8 bases, with 13 bases left in between. The CDR3 runs to 14 residues. The data belong to a study of cytotoxic CD8 clonotypes in ibrutinib-treated CLL. Study-level information: Across the patients, under 12 were relapsed/refractory, around 16 treatment-naive and 17 to 18 IGHV unmutated.

TCRdb's table, derived via immunoSEQ multiplex PCR, lists solely in-frame clones and lacks some. The data contain over 100,000 clones, 70% to 90% of them singletons. The sequences come from PBMCs, collected after 24 months of ibrutinib treatment. The chain couples TRBV14 to TRBJ1-2; D unresolved. The sequence derives from a human donor with chronic lymphocytic leukemia. Here the CDR3 DNA reads TGTGCCAGCAGCCAAGATCGCTTGGGAAGCGGCTACACCTTC. The encoded protein is CASSQDRLGSGYTF.